This TCR beta chain is drawn from a study of T cell responses to AZD1222 COVID-19 vaccine. For the study at large: Pooled together were second doses at about 4 or about 12 weeks.

A word on this clone: Its antigen is currently unknown.

Between the trimmed V and J ends, which lost 4 bases and 1 base, there was a span of 7 bases. This CDR3 is 13 amino acids long. General study points: Most donors were white British and more were female, and clonal diversity was possibly underestimated. Seropositivity was recorded at baseline in only a handful of AZD1222 recipients.

Clones were sequenced by immunoSEQ multiplex PCR, and TCRdb holds only the in-frame ones, with some missing. The table includes about 86,000 clones, approximately 78% detected once. The V call is TRBV12-3 or TRBV12-4, the J call TRBJ2-5; no definite D call. Sequencing used peripheral blood, obtained on day 0 of AZD1222 vaccination. The receptor comes from an adult in good health. The CDR3 DNA reads TGTGCCAGCAGTTCTATATCCCAAGAGACCCAGTACTTC. This encodes CASSSISQETQYF.